This entry is about one TCR beta chain. This record comes from a study of CD8+ T cells in alopecia areata. Study-level information: A regimen of oral tofacitinib, 5 to 10 mg twice daily, was given to treated patients.

The CDR3 totals 16 residues. V shed 5 bases and J 2 bases; nucleotides not matched to a gene: 13. Germline assignment: CDR1 SGHDT and CDR2 YYEEEE. Once RNA had been extracted, it was reverse transcribed into cDNA to act as the sequencing template. Sequenced by immunoSEQ multiplex PCR; TCRdb stores in-frame clones only, minus some. The sample lists around 200,000 clones; about 60% were seen once. The treatment is: oral pan-JAK inhibitor, 5-10 mg twice daily. This chain links TRBV5-6 with TRBJ2-7, with 7 positions matching TRBD2. Specimen: CD8+ T cells sorted from blood, collected at week 24, from a patient treated with tofacitinib. The receptor's source is a human donor with alopecia areata. The CDR3 DNA reads TGTGCCAGCAGAGGACTAGAGTTAGATCGCGCCTACGAGCAGTACTTC. It encodes CASRGLELDRAYEQYF.